The rows below give T cell receptor beta chains drawn from one sample of a study of patients and donors after allogeneic stem cell transplantation. MiXCR was run by TCRdb on the RT-PCR reads, yielding one entry per CDR3 protein. The sample consists of hundreds of thousands of distinct CDR3 sequences, over 30% of them appearing once. The sample was blood, either unsorted or a sorted T cell fraction (not recorded which). Receptors were obtained from a human donor who was either an allogeneic HSCT recipient or a stem cell or donor lymphocyte infusion donor (not recorded which). It is not recorded whose cells these are; they may come from a transplant donor. Each CDR3 is given with its conserved first and last residue. Each record gives: V gene, CDR3 protein.

V: TRBV27
CDR3: CASSTYNEQFF

V: TRBV7-3
CDR3: CASSPAPNTEAFF

V: TRBV7-3
CDR3: CASSLVGSDYGYTF

V: TRBV5-1
CDR3: CASSLITDTPNYGYTF

V: TRBV5-1
CDR3: CASSFRTGDYNSPLHF

V: TRBV27
CDR3: CASSDELDTEAFF

V: TRBV7-8
CDR3: CASSLGPRPLRGTGELFF

V: TRBV25-1
CDR3: CASSVGRSTEAFF

V: TRBV5-1
CDR3: CASSFWVDSPNTEAFF

V: TRBV6-6
CDR3: CASSPPGDYGYTF

V: TRBV12-3/TRBV12-4
CDR3: CASSSPGLPTGELFF

V: TRBV12-3/TRBV12-4
CDR3: CASSLQGQGPYGYTF

V: TRBV4-1
CDR3: CASSQVAEAGLSFF

V: TRBV2
CDR3: CASSPTDSTGELFF

V: TRBV10-3
CDR3: CAISEAKFSYNEQFF

V: TRBV20-1
CDR3: CSASRGASTDTQYF

V: TRBV12-3/TRBV12-4
CDR3: CASSIGQGPYEQYF

V: TRBV6-6
CDR3: CASSYSGQGIPRGNEKLFF

V: TRBV28
CDR3: CASSSPRAGGQKNTEAFF

V: TRBV12-3/TRBV12-4
CDR3: CASSFTGSSSYGYTF

V: TRBV11-2
CDR3: CASSLVGGRNNSPLHF

V: TRBV27
CDR3: CASSFRQVPTYNSPLHF

V: TRBV10-3
CDR3: CATSRDNHEQYF

V: TRBV4-1
CDR3: CASSQKQGIEPQHF

V: TRBV4-3
CDR3: CASSQAQSASPLHF

V: TRBV15
CDR3: CATSRTGQGGNQPQHF

V: TRBV20-1
CDR3: CSARDPGSSGNTIYF

V: TRBV7-3
CDR3: CASSSDGYTGELFF

V: TRBV6-6
CDR3: CASRPDWLAITGGETQYF

V: TRBV12-3/TRBV12-4
CDR3: CASSLKGSTEAFF

V: TRBV10-3
CDR3: CAISLRDTNTEAFF

V: TRBV5-1
CDR3: CASSLGTLISDYGYTF

V: TRBV9
CDR3: CASSDSPWTGELFF

V: TRBV4-2
CDR3: CASSQDAGLAYPDTQYF

V: TRBV15
CDR3: CATSSRGPGTEAFF

V: TRBV20-1
CDR3: CSATSSGGWNEQFF

V: TRBV6-5
CDR3: CASRDSATNEKLFF

V: TRBV21-1
CDR3: CASSKGLAGAEEDTQYF

V: TRBV12-3/TRBV12-4
CDR3: CASRTGPRHSNQPQHF

V: TRBV15
CDR3: CATSKGGTGPYEQYF

V: TRBV7-9
CDR3: CATVPLAGGNEQFF

V: TRBV3-1
CDR3: CASSQIRGSEQYF

V: TRBV20-1
CDR3: CSARDLGPAYNEQFF

V: TRBV4-1
CDR3: CASSQSALGHQETQYF

V: TRBV20-1
CDR3: CSARDPRGTGKQPQHF

V: TRBV24-1
CDR3: CATSDPGTGGEGPHGYTF

V: TRBV18
CDR3: CASSPLLRANYGYTF

V: TRBV12-3/TRBV12-4
CDR3: CASSLGMDSRMGYTF